This TCR beta chain was observed in a study of cytomegalovirus exposure and HLA in healthy donors. Background on the study: Sequencing of about 179 million T cells in an earlier analysis found around 100 million unique TCR beta sequences.

Primers for the PCR totalled 60 Vbeta and 13 Jbeta. In the authors' methods: A follow-up analysis tallied some 80 million unique TCR beta chains, 8.5 million to 14 million shared. Repertoires were generated with immunoSEQ multiplex PCR, while TCRdb's copy carries only in-frame clones and drops some. Clone size and the V and J calls come from that table; the DNA yielded D and trimming. The repertoire holds 200,000 or so clones, around 81% seen once, with around 2% in the top ten. About this clone: Antigen specificity is unknown.

Germline lookup yields CDR1 LNHNV and CDR2 YYDKDF (reference sequence). Trimming removed 0 bases from V and 5 bases from J; junction bases left unmatched: 10. The length of the CDR3 is 17 residues. Points from the study as a whole: For most TCR sequences rarity was the rule, although some public TCRs occurred in many donors. The only immune exposure information that was available was CMV serostatus.

This clonotype originated in a woman between 18 and 29 years old in good health and CMV-seropositive. The source material was PBMCs. The V call is TRBV15, the J call TRBJ1-5, with 7 bases fitting TRBD1. The CDR3 nucleotides are TGTGCCACCAGCAGAGACCGCTTCGGGGACAGACATCAGCCCCAGCATTTT. It codes for CATSRDRFGDRHQPQHF.